The TCR beta chain described here comes from a study of regulatory T cells in long-lasting Graves disease. Germline V gene data show CDR1 as SGDLS and CDR2 as YYNGEE. Trimming left V 0 bases short and J 6 bases short, with 15 bases between. This CDR3 is built from 15 residues. This clonotype was counted ten times or more. Antigen unknown. Time point indicated: newly diagnosed GD, antithyroid drugs for less than 3 months. There was RNA extracted from PBMCs, and the TCR library was made from it. Study-wide findings and caveats: It was peripheral blood alone, not thyroid tissue, that was studied.

According to the study, TCR beta libraries were built with iRepertoire HTBI primers and CDR3-region Arm-PCR. TCRdb re-derived calls from the multiplex PCR reads in MiXCR, one entry per CDR3 protein. The sample includes roughly 260,000 distinct CDR3 sequences, under 20% of them seen just once. In addition, the sample was reused for a study of T cells in Graves' hyperthyroidism and ophthalmopathy. That paper adds: HTBI primers drove first-round RT-PCR of the TCR CDR3.

The receptor's source is a woman in her twenties or thirties with Graves disease. Here the sequenced sample was peripheral blood mononuclear cells (PBMCs), taken at new diagnosis, from a patient treated with antithyroid drugs. This sequence joins TRBV9 and TRBJ2-5; D might be TRBD2 (5 bases). CDR3 in DNA: TGTGCCAGCAGCGTAGAGGCAGAGTACGGGAAGACCCAGTACTTC. Amino acids: CASSVEAEYGKTQYF.